The next 18 T cell receptor beta chains were all read from a single sample in a study of T-cell memory formation after mild COVID-19. MiXCR, run by TCRdb on the 5' RACE reads, gives a single entry per CDR3 protein. The sample includes more than 300,000 distinct CDR3 sequences, approximately 15% of them seen just once. Sample: PBMCs or a T cell subset sorted from them (not recorded which). All receptors come from a man aged 18-30 years who had mild COVID-19 (a few samples of this study predate the infection). Cell type and time point are not known.

The V and J genes are TRBV14 and TRBJ2-3; possibly TRBD1 for D (5 bases). CDR1 and CDR2 from the germline V gene are SGHDN and FVKESK. The CDR3 extends over 15 amino acids. The V and J ends lost 4 bases and 4 bases respectively, with 15 bases between them. Here the CDR3 DNA reads TGTGCCAGCAGCCCCCTAGGGGATGGGTCAGATACGCAGTATTTT. Translation gives CASSPLGDGSDTQYF. Drawing the rest from reference TRBV14 and TRBJ2-3, the complete variable domain is EAGVTQFPSHSVIEKGQTVTLRCDPISGHDNLYWYRRVMGKEIKFLLHFVKESKQDESGMPNNRFLAERTGGTYSTLKVQPAELEDSGVYFCASSPLGDGSDTQYFGPGTRLTVL.

In this sample, this clonotype turned up a few times. The rearrangement joins TRBV5-1 to TRBJ2-5, with 9 bases fitting TRBD1. Trimming took 4 bases from V and 3 from J; bases not matched to a gene: 4. Germline V gene sequence: CDR1 SGHRS, CDR2 YFSETQ. The CDR3 loop spans 14 amino acids. The CDR3 region is CASSHGTGKETQYF. The CDR3 DNA sequence: TGCGCCAGCAGCCACGGGACAGGGAAAGAGACCCAGTACTTC.

The chain carries TRBV11-2 and TRBJ2-3, with 12 nucleotides matching TRBD2. The CDR3 has 17 amino acids. Trimming took 0 bases from V and 7 from J; bases not matched to a gene: 8. Per germline, CDR1 SGHAT and CDR2 FQNNGV. The CDR3 is CASSLDKASGGAHTQYF. CDR3 sequence (DNA): TGTGCCAGCAGCTTAGATAAGGCTAGCGGGGGGGCCCATACGCAGTATTTT.

This clonotype was counted at least ten times. V gene TRBV6-2 or TRBV6-3 combines with J gene TRBJ2-7; tentative D call: TRBD1 (5 bases). CDR1 MNHEY and CDR2 SVGEGT come from the germline V gene. V dropped 6 bases and J dropped 2 bases, with 11 bases sitting between them. The CDR3 covers 13 residues. The CDR3, as DNA: TGTGCCAGCAGGCCCCCGGACACCTACGAGCAGTACGTC. It is translated as CASRPPDTYEQYV.

The chain combines TRBV5-1 with TRBJ1-5, with unresolved D. The CDR3 contains 15 residues. Deletions cut 0 bases from V and 6 bases from J, with 13 bases between. Germline lookup yields CDR1 SGHRS and CDR2 YFSETQ. CDR3 nucleotide sequence: TGCGCCAGCAGCTTGGAAGGCCAGGAAGGTCAGCCCCAGCATTTT. This translates into CASSLEGQEGQPQHF.

CDR3 residues: CASSQMASGASQETQYF. CDR3 DNA: TGTGCCAGCAGCCAAATGGCTAGCGGGGCCTCCCAAGAGACCCAGTACTTC. The V call is TRBV4-2, the J call TRBJ2-5, with 9 positions matching TRBD2. The J segment lost 1 base and the V segment lost 2 bases, leaving 8 bases of the junction unmatched. In germline, CDR1 is LGHNA, CDR2 YNFKEQ. The CDR3 length is 17 residues.

In its sample, this clonotype was seen many times. The rearrangement uses TRBV4-1 and TRBJ1-2, with D hard to call. This CDR3 has 14 amino acids. The V and J ends lost 1 base and 4 bases respectively, with 10 bases between them. In germline, CDR1 is MGHRA, CDR2 YSYEKL. The CDR3 reads CASSQVKHFYGYTF. CDR3 DNA: TGCGCCAGCAGCCAAGTGAAGCATTTCTATGGCTACACCTTC.

This clonotype was observed a few times. The V and J genes are TRBV4-1 and TRBJ2-3; TRBD2 matches 14 bases. This CDR3 is 16 amino acids long. After removal of 4 bases from V and 6 bases from J, the junction contained 6 bases not matched to a gene. Germline CDR1 reads MGHRA; CDR2 reads YSYEKL. Here the CDR3 reads CASSLGLAGGLDTQYF. The CDR3 coding sequence is TGCGCCAGCAGCCTCGGACTAGCGGGGGGATTGGATACGCAGTATTTT.

The chain employs TRBV24-1 and TRBJ2-3; no clear D. From germline, CDR1 is KGHDR and CDR2 SFDVKD. V shed 3 bases and J shed 9 bases, with 12 bases lying between them. CDR3 length equals 13 residues. The CDR3: CATSDGTADTQYF. DNA of the CDR3: TGTGCCACCAGTGATGGCACCGCCGACACGCAGTATTTT.

This clonotype has a handful of counts. V is TRBV6-2 or TRBV6-3 and J is TRBJ2-1, with TRBD2 identical over 16 bases. This CDR3 is built from 17 residues. Losses at the gene ends were 6 bases for V and 8 bases for J; bases not matched to a gene: 10. In germline, CDR1 is MNHEY, CDR2 SVGEGT. As DNA, the CDR3 is TGTGCCAGCAGACTGCCGGGACTAGCGGGGGGGAGCTATGAGCAGTTCTTC. Translating it yields CASRLPGLAGGSYEQFF.

This clonotype was recorded a few times. The V call is TRBV6-5, the J call TRBJ1-2; D is unclear. V gave up 2 bases and J gave up 5 bases, with 9 bases separating them. Germline V lookup: CDR1 MNHEY, CDR2 SVGAGI. This CDR3 contains 13 residues. CDR3 DNA sequence: TGTGCCAGCAGTTACGCCCCTCGTTATGGCTACACCTTC. Encoded protein: CASSYAPRYGYTF.

This clonotype was counted between two and nine times. The V and J genes are TRBV28 and TRBJ2-7; 7 bases align to TRBD1. Germline assignment: CDR1 MDHEN and CDR2 SYDVKM. The V segment lost 6 bases and the J segment 7 bases; nucleotides outside the gene matches: 12. The CDR3 has 14 residues. The CDR3 is CASSPGQASREQYV. The CDR3 bases are TGTGCCAGCAGCCCTGGACAGGCCAGTAGGGAGCAGTACGTC.

This clonotype was recorded a few times. V is TRBV12-3 or TRBV12-4 and J is TRBJ1-6; no clear D gene. V was clipped by 6 bases and J by 12 bases, with 12 bases between them. The CDR3 sequence is 12 residues long. CDR3 loop: CASRDVWGPLHF. DNA of the CDR3: TGTGCCAGCAGGGACGTTTGGGGACCCCTCCACTTT.

The chain is built from TRBV3-1 and TRBJ2-7; TRBD1 aligns across 7 bases. The V gene's germline CDR1 is LGHDT and CDR2 YNNKEL (reference sequence). The length of the CDR3 is 13 residues. The V gene end was trimmed by 6 bases and the J gene end by 7 bases; junction bases not matched to a gene: 9. The CDR3 protein is CASRRDREREQYF. The CDR3 bases are TGTGCCAGCAGACGCGACAGGGAAAGAGAGCAGTACTTC.

V gene TRBV5-6 combines with J gene TRBJ2-7; D is unclear. The CDR3 runs 17 residues. From germline, CDR1 is SGHDT and CDR2 YYEEEE. V gave up 0 bases and J gave up 2 bases, with 18 bases separating them. The CDR3 protein is CASSLAGPSPTPYEQYF. CDR3 coding DNA: TGTGCCAGCAGCTTGGCAGGTCCATCCCCGACCCCCTACGAGCAGTACTTC.

The table lists this clonotype with a few counts. V and J are TRBV12-3 or TRBV12-4 and TRBJ1-1, with D hard to call. V lost 3 bases and J lost 1, with 6 bases in between. This CDR3 region has 13 residues. CDR3 sequence (DNA): TGTGCCAGCAGTTTTCAAAGGAACACTGAAGCTTTCTTT. It yields the protein CASSFQRNTEAFF.

This clonotype occurred many times. The V and J genes are TRBV7-2 and TRBJ2-1; D gene uncertain. The V end lost 1 base, the J end lost 9 bases, and 13 bases lay between the germline ends. This CDR3 comprises 14 residues. Germline V CDR1 and CDR2: SGHTA, FQGNSA. The CDR3 DNA follows: TGTGCCAGCAGCTTAGGTAACGGAAGAGGTGAGCAGTTCTTC. Translated, it gives CASSLGNGRGEQFF.

This chain links TRBV11-2 with TRBJ2-1, with D hard to call. V was shortened by 2 bases and J by 5 bases, with 7 bases between the two germline ends. This CDR3 has 13 amino acids. In germline, CDR1 is SGHAT, CDR2 FQNNGV. CDR3 in DNA: TGTGCCAGCAGCTTACTACGGGACAATGAGCAGTTCTTC. Translating it yields CASSLLRDNEQFF.